This entry lists 5 T cell receptor beta chains sequenced from one sample in a study of Graves' ophthalmopathy and Graves' hyperthyroidism. Amplification from RNA transcripts yielded the TCR beta CDR3 regions. First-round RT-PCR with HTBI primers preceded a second-round multiplex PCR. MiXCR, run by TCRdb on the multiplex PCR reads, gives a single entry per CDR3 protein. The table has 150,000 or so distinct CDR3 sequences, more than 30% seen once. What was sequenced was peripheral blood. Receptors originate from a woman between 40 and 50 years old with Graves' ophthalmopathy.

The V call is TRBV2, the J call TRBJ1-2, with 8 nucleotides matching TRBD1. From germline, CDR1 is SNHLY and CDR2 FYNNEI. The CDR3 runs 15 residues. J lost 0 bases, V lost 2 bases, and 2 bases had no gene match. The DNA of the CDR3 is TGTGCCAGCAGTGAAAGGGACAGGTCTAACTATGGCTACACCTTC. It yields the protein CASSERDRSNYGYTF. Supplemented by reference TRBV2 and TRBJ1-2, the full variable domain reads EPEVTQTPSHQVTQMGQEVILRCVPISNHLYFYWYRQILGQKVEFLVSFYNNEISEKSEIFDDQFSVERPDGSNFTLKIRSTKLEDSAMYFCASSERDRSNYGYTFGSGTRLTVV.

At least ten counts were recorded for this clonotype. The chain has TRBV7-9 and TRBJ2-7; no clear D. Between the trimmed V and J ends, which lost 5 bases and 0 bases, there was a span of 11 bases. The CDR3 is made up of 14 amino acids. Germline CDR1 is SEHNR and CDR2 is FQNEAQ (reference sequence). CDR3: CASSPERSSYEQYF. In DNA form, the CDR3 reads TGTGCCAGCAGCCCGGAGAGGAGCTCCTACGAGCAGTACTTC.

This clonotype showed up many times. This chain links TRBV20-1 with TRBJ2-7; D might be TRBD1 (6 bases). V was pared by 5 bases and J by 5 bases, with 22 bases between. This CDR3 spans 15 amino acids. The germline V gene encodes CDR1 DFQATT and CDR2 SNEGSKA (reference sequence). CDR3 nucleotide sequence: TGCAGTGCTGGGGGCCAGACAGGATTGGGGGACGAGCAGTACTTC. Its translation is CSAGGQTGLGDEQYF.

The CDR3 bases are TGTGCCAGCACCAAACAGGGGACCTTAGGCTACACCTTC. Amino acids: CASTKQGTLGYTF. This chain links TRBV6-1 with TRBJ1-2, with 7 bases that match TRBD1. The CDR3 sequence is 13 residues long. The germline CDR1 and CDR2 sequences are MNHNS and SASEGT. With 7 bases clipped from V and 8 bases from J, the junction kept 10 bases outside the gene matches.

This clonotype appeared many times. The chain is built from TRBV2 and TRBJ1-2, with TRBD1 matching over 8 bases. The CDR3 has 13 residues. Unmatched junction bases numbered 4, after V lost 3 bases and J lost 7 bases. Germline V CDR1 and CDR2: SNHLY, FYNNEI. The CDR3 region has the DNA TGTGCCAGCAGTGAGGCAGGGGGCCCTGGCTACACCTTC. Amino acids: CASSEAGGPGYTF.